This TCR beta chain was sequenced for a study of T cell changes during pregnancy in multiple sclerosis (dated by TCRdb to about 2019). With regard to the full study: In women with multiple sclerosis, the researchers looked at how the T cell repertoire shifted as pregnancy progressed.

Library prep was done by the immunoSEQ multiplex PCR assay. TCRdb obtained this table from immuneACCESS and retained in-frame rearrangements with V and J assigned. These tables miss some clones; where compared with another copy, unresolved V genes account for less than half of the shortfall, and the remainder is unexplained. This sample gives 69,000 or so clones in total; about 91% of them show up just once. Jointly, the top ten make up under 0.35% of the sample. A note on this clone: No cognate antigen has been identified for it. No clone much larger than this one lies a single base away; base qualities are absent.

Trimming at the junction amounts to 4 bases on V and 3 bases on J, and the germline ends lie 12 bases apart. The CDR3 numbers 15 residues from cysteine through phenylalanine. The entry retains the CDR3 DNA only, 45 bases that are in frame from base 1. From the germline V gene, CDR1 is LGHNA and CDR2 is YSLEER. The origin of this receptor is a female donor in good health, enrolled as a control in a pregnancy study. The chain employs TRBV4-3 and TRBJ2-2; possibly the D gene is TRBD2, per 5 matching bases. The sequences come from CD4+ T cells from peripheral blood mononuclear cells, collected in the third trimester of pregnancy. The CDR3 protein: CASSRGGKDTGELFF. The base sequence is TGCGCCAGCAGCCGAGGAGGCAAGGACACCGGGGAGCTGTTTTTT.